The sequence of this T cell receptor beta chain was determined in a study of PD-L1 blockade in urothelial cancer. Study-level background: Prior exposure to chemotherapy in patients amounted to 0 to 3 regimens received. Researchers found blood samples held a median of about 130,000 T cells.

The CDR3 spans 12 residues. Trimming removed 6 bases at V and 14 bases at J, with 17 bases between. Germline values: CDR1 MNHNS, CDR2 SASEGT. Time point: peripheral blood 6 weeks after treatment start. Assay: immunoSEQ multiplex PCR; the TCRdb copy retains only in-frame clones and omits some. The data show tens of thousands of clones, with approximately 89% seen just once and approximately 10% held by the top ten. This rearrangement joins TRBV6-1 to TRBJ2-1; D remains unclear. The sample in question was PBMCs, obtained around atezolizumab (anti-PD-L1) treatment. The sequence came from a woman aged 55-69 years with urothelial cancer. The CDR3 sequence: CASRRTWLVKFF. The CDR3 DNA reads as TGTGCCAGCAGAAGAACGTGGCTGGTAAAGTTCTTC.